This T cell receptor (beta chain) was profiled in a study of blood T cell repertoires in COVID-19. Study-wide background: COVID-19 samples from acute and convalescent phases originated in the United States, Italy and Spain. PBMCs, B-cell-depleted T cells, or T cells were the source of the cDNA or gDNA that made up the material.

Only a few counts were recorded for this clone. The CDR3 runs 13 residues. V was trimmed by 3 bases and J by 6 bases, leaving 9 bases between them. The germline gives CDR1 SGHRS, CDR2 YFSETQ. Authors' methods: The assay estimated nucleated cells by amplifying reference gene primers. Only in-frame clones appear in the TCRdb table, and some are missing; sequencing was by immunoSEQ multiplex PCR. From that table come the V and J calls and clone size; the DNA was used to work out D and trimming. This table has approximately 76,000 clones, approximately 85% appearing once. The chain has TRBV5-1 and TRBJ2-2; D may be TRBD2 (6 bases). The receptor's source is a human donor in a cohort sampled during active COVID-19. The sequenced material came from peripheral blood. For the CDR3, the DNA is TGCGCCAGCAGCTGGAGGGGACCCGGGGAGCTGTTTTTT. It translates to CASSWRGPGELFF. Looking up the rest from reference TRBV5-1 and TRBJ2-2 gives the full variable domain: KAGVTQTPRYLIKTRGQQVTLSCSPISGHRSVSWYQQTPGQGLQFLFEYFSETQRNKGNFPGRFSGRQFSNSRSEMNVSTLELGDSALYLCASSWRGPGELFFGEGSRLTVL.